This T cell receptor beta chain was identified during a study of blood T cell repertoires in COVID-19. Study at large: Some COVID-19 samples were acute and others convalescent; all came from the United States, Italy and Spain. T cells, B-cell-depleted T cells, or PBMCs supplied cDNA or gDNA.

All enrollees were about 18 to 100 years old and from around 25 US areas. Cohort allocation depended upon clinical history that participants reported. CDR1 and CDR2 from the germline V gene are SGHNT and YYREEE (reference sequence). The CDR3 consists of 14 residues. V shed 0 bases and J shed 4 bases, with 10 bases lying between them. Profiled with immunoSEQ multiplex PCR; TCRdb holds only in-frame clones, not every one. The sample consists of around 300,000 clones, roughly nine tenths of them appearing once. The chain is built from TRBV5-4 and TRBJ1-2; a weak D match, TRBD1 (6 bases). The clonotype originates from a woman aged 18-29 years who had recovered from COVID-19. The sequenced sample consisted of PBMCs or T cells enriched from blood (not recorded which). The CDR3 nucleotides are TGTGCCAGCAGCTTGGATCGGACAGCCTATGGCTACACCTTC. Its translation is CASSLDRTAYGYTF.